Presented here are 32 T cell receptor beta chains from one specimen sequenced in a study of blood T cell repertoires in COVID-19. Clones were sequenced by immunoSEQ multiplex PCR, and TCRdb holds only the in-frame ones, with some missing. The table has about 49,000 clones, roughly four fifths seen once; the top ten hold 2.5% to 3%. Specimen: peripheral blood. These receptors came from a woman aged 55-69 years with acute or convalescent COVID-19.

CDR3 nucleotide sequence: TGTGCCAGCAGCTCACAGGGTTTGGTCCGGAACACTGAAGCTTTCTTT. Translating gives CASSSQGLVRNTEAFF. V is TRBV11-2 and J is TRBJ1-1, with TRBD1 as a possible D gene (6 bases). CDR3 length: 16 amino acids. The ends were cut back, 4 bases at V and 1 base at J, with 16 bases in the middle. Germline V gene sequence: CDR1 SGHAT, CDR2 FQNNGV.

The chain combines TRBV7-9 with TRBJ1-1; D unresolved. Germline CDR1 reads SEHNR; CDR2 reads FQNEAQ (reference sequence). Trimming removed 4 bases at V and 6 bases at J, with 15 bases between. This CDR3 has 14 amino acids. The CDR3, as DNA: TGTGCCAGCAGCTCGCGGACGGGAAGATCTGAAGCTTTCTTT. Its protein is CASSSRTGRSEAFF.

The J gene is TRBJ2-1, the V gene TRBV2, with D maybe TRBD2 (6 bases). The CDR3 has 15 residues. Deletions cut 6 bases from V and 10 bases from J, with 22 bases between. Germline CDR1 SNHLY, CDR2 FYNNEI. DNA of the CDR3: TGTGCCAGCAGCGAGACAGACCTCAGCCGGGAGGAGCAGTTCTTC. This translates into CASSETDLSREEQFF.

The chain has TRBV9 and TRBJ2-6, with D maybe TRBD2 (5 bases). CDR1 and CDR2 (germline): SGDLS, YYNGEE. The V and J ends lost 4 bases and 2 bases respectively, with 16 bases between them. The CDR3 has 17 residues. In DNA form, the CDR3 reads TGTGCCAGCAGCCCCCAGCGGCTTGGGGCTGGGGCCAACGTCCTGACTTTC. This sequence encodes CASSPQRLGAGANVLTF.

V and J are TRBV9 and TRBJ1-1; perhaps TRBD1 as D (6 bases). CDR1 SGDLS and CDR2 YYNGEE come from the germline V gene. V shed 0 bases and J shed 5 bases, with 14 bases lying between them. CDR3 length: 15 residues. CDR3 sequence: CASSVVPGGHTEAFF. DNA of the CDR3: TGTGCCAGCAGCGTAGTCCCCGGGGGGCATACTGAAGCTTTCTTT.

The rearrangement joins TRBV30 to TRBJ2-1; D perhaps matches TRBD1 (5 bases). V lost 6 bases and J lost 7, with 13 bases in between. The CDR3 loop spans 12 amino acids. Looked up from germline, CDR1 is GTSNPN and CDR2 is SVGIG (reference sequence). CDR3 protein: CACTQGRNEQFF. DNA for the CDR3: TGTGCCTGTACGCAGGGTAGGAATGAGCAGTTCTTC.

The genes are TRBV18 and TRBJ2-1; TRBD2 matches 10 bases. This CDR3 contains 15 residues. With V trimmed by 4 bases and J by 4 bases, 4 bases remained unmatched. Germline loops: CDR1 KGHSH, CDR2 LQKENI. The CDR3 loop reads CASSLETSGYNEQFF. CDR3 nucleotide sequence: TGTGCCAGCTCACTCGAGACTAGCGGGTACAATGAGCAGTTCTTC.

Here the CDR3 reads CASSQDRNEQFF. CDR3 DNA: TGTGCCAGCAGCCAAGACCGCAATGAGCAGTTCTTC. The J gene is TRBJ2-1, the V gene TRBV4-2; D not resolved. The V end was cut by 0 bases, the J end by 6 bases, with 3 bases between. The CDR3 runs to 12 residues. CDR1 is LGHNA and CDR2 is YNFKEQ in the germline V gene.

CDR3 nucleotide sequence: TGTGCCAGCAGCGTAGGGGCGGGGGCATCGCGGTTTGACACTGAAGCTTTCTTT. The encoded protein is CASSVGAGASRFDTEAFF. This chain joins TRBV9 and TRBJ1-1; a possible D gene is TRBD1 (6 bases). CDR3 length: 18 amino acids. Germline V gene sequence: CDR1 SGDLS, CDR2 YYNGEE. The ends were cut back, 0 bases at V and 3 bases at J, with 21 bases in the middle.

The chain is built from TRBV6-4 and TRBJ2-1; 9 nucleotides align to TRBD1. V lost 5 bases and J lost 5; bases outside the gene matches: 4. CDR1 is MRHNA and CDR2 is SNTAGT in the germline V gene. The CDR3 extends over 14 amino acids. The CDR3 protein is CASSRQGENNEQFF. DNA of the CDR3: TGTGCCAGCAGTAGACAGGGGGAAAACAATGAGCAGTTCTTC.

The chain recombines TRBV7-9 with TRBJ2-3; possible D gene TRBD2, 6 bases. This CDR3 comprises 15 residues. Trimming shortened V by 1 base and J by 5 bases, and 13 bases separated the two germline ends. In germline, CDR1 is SEHNR, CDR2 FQNEAQ (reference sequence). CDR3 residues: CASSLVTSSLDTQYF. CDR3 DNA sequence: TGTGCCAGCAGCTTAGTGACTAGTTCATTAGATACGCAGTATTTT. Looking up the rest from reference TRBV7-9 and TRBJ2-3 gives the full variable domain: DTGVSQNPRHKITKRGQNVTFRCDPISEHNRLYWYRQTLGQGPEFLTYFQNEAQLEKSRLLSDRFSAERPKGSFSTLEIQRTEQGDSAMYLCASSLVTSSLDTQYFGPGTRLTVL.

The rearrangement links TRBV5-4 to TRBJ1-2, with 7 bases aligning to TRBD1. CDR1 SGHNT and CDR2 YYREEE come from the germline V gene (reference sequence). V lost 4 bases to trimming and J lost 7 bases; unmatched junction nucleotides: 7. The CDR3 consists of 13 residues. Written as DNA, the CDR3 is TGTGCCAGCAGCCTGAGACAGGGTGCTGGCTACACCTTC. Encoded protein: CASSLRQGAGYTF.

The chain combines TRBV6-5 with TRBJ1-2, with 9 positions matching TRBD1. V dropped 6 bases and J dropped 6; count of bases not matched to a gene: 8. CDR3 length equals 14 residues. Germline lookup yields CDR1 MNHEY and CDR2 SVGAGI. For the CDR3, the DNA is TGTGCCAGCAGATTACCGGGACAGGGTCATGGCTACACCTTC. This encodes CASRLPGQGHGYTF.

The genes are TRBV5-6 and TRBJ2-2; a possible D gene is TRBD1 (5 bases). The CDR3 consists of 18 residues. The V and J ends lost 5 bases and 3 bases respectively, with 23 bases between them. From germline, CDR1 is SGHDT and CDR2 YYEEEE. This CDR3 is CASSRTLLGQWDTGELFF. The CDR3 DNA reads as TGTGCCAGCAGTCGGACACTCCTCGGGCAGTGGGACACCGGGGAGCTGTTTTTT.

The CDR3 sequence: CASRPTTGELFF. The CDR3 nucleotides are TGTGCCAGCAGGCCTACGACCGGGGAGCTGTTTTTT. This chain links TRBV2 with TRBJ2-2; D gene ambiguous. CDR3 length: 12 amino acids. V lost 6 bases to trimming and J lost 5 bases, with 7 bases between them. The germline V gene has CDR1 SNHLY and CDR2 FYNNEI.

The V and J genes are TRBV10-3 and TRBJ1-3, with D perhaps matching TRBD1 (5 bases). This CDR3 has 13 residues. CDR1 is ENHRY and CDR2 is SYGVKD in the germline V gene. Between the trimmed V and J ends, which lost 11 bases and 2 bases, there was a span of 13 bases. DNA for the CDR3: TGTGCCGCCCAGGGTAACGCTGGAAACACCATATATTTT. Translation: CAAQGNAGNTIYF.

This chain links TRBV10-1 with TRBJ1-3; 9 positions agree with TRBD1. CDR3 length: 16 residues. Germline V gene sequence: CDR1 WNHNN, CDR2 SYGVQD (reference sequence). The V gene end was trimmed by 10 bases and the J gene end by 0 bases; junction bases not matched to a gene: 10. DNA for the CDR3: TGCGCCACCAGAAGGACAGGGGATTCCTCTGGAAACACCATATATTTT. Translation: CATRRTGDSSGNTIYF.

This chain links TRBV25-1 with TRBJ1-1; 9 nucleotides match TRBD1. Germline V gene data show CDR1 as MGHDK and CDR2 as SYGVNS. The CDR3 has 13 amino acids. Germline trimming cut 11 bases from V and 10 bases from J; bases unmatched to any gene: 14. CDR3 protein: CACSGTGTSAAFF. For the CDR3, the DNA is TGTGCCTGCTCTGGGACAGGGACCTCAGCAGCTTTCTTT.

This chain uses TRBV3-1 (or the pseudogene TRBV3-2) with TRBJ2-3, with 10 bases lining up with TRBD2. The germline V gene has CDR1 LGHDT and CDR2 YNNKEL (reference sequence). The CDR3 spans 20 residues. V lost 1 base, J lost 0 bases, and 13 bases stayed unmatched. The CDR3 nucleotides read TGTGCCAGCAGCCAAGTGGACAATCGGCTAGCGGGGGCCAGCACAGATACGCAGTATTTT. Translated, it gives CASSQVDNRLAGASTDTQYF.

This clone came up a few times. The V call is TRBV4-1, the J call TRBJ2-7; D might be TRBD1 (6 bases). Germline values: CDR1 MGHRA, CDR2 YSYEKL. The CDR3 runs 14 residues. V shed 2 bases and J shed 2 bases, with 10 bases lying between them. CDR3 DNA: TGCGCCAGCAGCCAACTGGACAGAGCCTACGAGCAGTACTTC. This encodes CASSQLDRAYEQYF.

This chain links TRBV5-4 with TRBJ1-2; perhaps TRBD1 as D (5 bases). Germline CDR1 reads SGHNT; CDR2 reads YYREEE (reference sequence). The V end was cut by 0 bases, the J end by 0 bases, with 9 bases between. The CDR3 consists of 15 residues. The DNA for the CDR3 is TGTGCCAGCAGCTTGGGACAGAGCTCTAACTATGGCTACACCTTC. Its translation is CASSLGQSSNYGYTF. The variable domain in full, completed from reference TRBV5-4 and TRBJ1-2, reads ETGVTQSPTHLIKTRGQQVTLRCSSQSGHNTVSWYQQALGQGPQFIFQYYREEENGRGNFPPRFSGLQFPNYSSELNVNALELDDSALYLCASSLGQSSNYGYTFGSGTRLTVV.

In regard to this clone: An end of the junction differs from the germline gene, which may be a read error. This chain uses TRBV2 with TRBJ1-2; 7 positions match TRBD1. This CDR3 spans 12 amino acids. The germline gives CDR1 SNHLY, CDR2 FYNNEI. The CDR3 sequence: CASRRDSFPNFF. The CDR3 coding sequence is TGTGCCAGCAGACGGGACAGCTTTCCTAATTTTTTC.

The V gene is TRBV7-6, the J gene TRBJ2-7, with 9 bases matching TRBD2. The CDR3 spans 16 residues. Germline CDR1 SGHVS, CDR2 FNYEAQ. The V gene end was trimmed by 1 base and the J gene end by 3 bases; junction bases not matched to a gene: 7. The DNA for the CDR3 is TGTGCCAGCAGCTTAGAACGACTAGCGGAACACTACGAGCAGTACTTC. Residues: CASSLERLAEHYEQYF.

This chain connects TRBV20-1 to TRBJ1-2; perhaps TRBD1 as D (5 bases). This CDR3 has 11 amino acids. V lost 5 bases, J lost 8 bases, and 12 bases lay in between. Germline loops: CDR1 DFQATT, CDR2 SNEGSKA (reference sequence). CDR3 DNA: TGCAGTGCTGGGGCAGTTTGGGGCTACACCTTC. Amino acid sequence: CSAGAVWGYTF.

This chain links TRBV9 with TRBJ2-5; 9 nucleotides align to TRBD2. V lost 5 bases and J lost 0; bases outside the gene matches: 8. The CDR3 sequence is 16 residues long. Germline values: CDR1 SGDLS, CDR2 YYNGEE. CDR3 residues: CASSVAGGRDQETQYF. In DNA, the CDR3 is TGTGCCAGCAGTGTGGCCGGCGGGAGGGACCAAGAGACCCAGTACTTC.

This clone was found once. The chain links TRBV19 to TRBJ1-1; no clear D. The V end lost 10 bases, the J end lost 3 bases, and 21 bases lay between the germline ends. The germline CDR1 and CDR2 sequences are LNHDA and SQIVND (reference sequence). This CDR3 contains 15 residues. Written as DNA, the CDR3 is TGTGCCACAAAGATAGGCGGCGGGGAACACACTGAAGCTTTCTTT. Its protein is CATKIGGGEHTEAFF.

This clone was observed a single time. The rearrangement links TRBV12-3 or TRBV12-4 to TRBJ1-1; no clear D. This CDR3 comprises 13 residues. Trimming stripped 3 bases from V and 6 bases from J, with 11 bases between. In DNA, the CDR3 is TGTGCCAGCAGTTTTGGATACGGAGCTGAAGCTTTCTTT. It codes for CASSFGYGAEAFF.

As for this clone: One junction end does not reproduce the germline sequence, and a read error may be involved. This chain joins TRBV28 and TRBJ2-1; D gene ambiguous. Per the germline V gene, CDR1 is MDHEN and CDR2 is SYDVKM. This CDR3 has 13 residues. CDR3 residues: CASSPPSGVAQIF. Here the CDR3 DNA reads TGTGCCAGCAGTCCGCCGAGTGGAGTGGCCCAGATCTTC.

The chain carries TRBV9 and TRBJ1-5; tentative D call: TRBD1 (5 bases). This CDR3 has 14 amino acids. Trimming removed 4 bases from V and 0 bases from J, with 8 bases in between. Germline V gene sequence: CDR1 SGDLS, CDR2 YYNGEE. The CDR3 DNA sequence: TGTGCCAGCAGCCGGGGGGATAGCAATCAGCCCCAGCATTTT. Its protein is CASSRGDSNQPQHF.

This clone has only a few counts. The chain couples TRBV10-3 to TRBJ2-3; possibly TRBD2 for D (5 bases). In germline, CDR1 is ENHRY, CDR2 SYGVKD. The CDR3 totals 16 residues. Trimming pared 0 bases from V and 3 bases from J, leaving 13 bases between. CDR3 bases: TGTGCCATCAGTGAGTCGACTCTTAGGGAGACAGATACGCAGTATTTT. Its protein product is CAISESTLRETDTQYF.

The chain carries TRBV18 and TRBJ1-1; D is undetermined. The V gene's germline CDR1 is KGHSH and CDR2 LQKENI. Trimming stripped 0 bases from V and 0 bases from J, with 5 bases between. The CDR3 extends over 14 amino acids. CDR3: CASSPPSVNTEAFF. The CDR3 nucleotides are TGTGCCAGCTCACCACCTTCAGTGAACACTGAAGCTTTCTTT.

The chain recombines TRBV6-5 with TRBJ1-5; TRBD1 aligns across 11 bases. Germline values: CDR1 MNHEY, CDR2 SVGAGI. Trimming cost V 6 bases and J 7 bases; bases outside gene matches: 5. The length of the CDR3 is 14 residues. The CDR3 is CASRLGQGGQPQHF. The CDR3 DNA sequence: TGTGCCAGCAGGTTGGGACAGGGGGGCCAGCCCCAGCATTTT.